The 7 T cell receptor beta chains in this list originate from one sample, sequenced in a study of HIV-infected patients and healthy controls. 500 ng RNA was reverse transcribed with alpha and beta constant-region primers. Each of the alpha and beta chains got its own library through chain-specific third strand synthesis with indices. TCRdb reprocessed the 5' RACE reads with MiXCR, giving one entry per CDR3 protein. Among 5,000 to 7,000 distinct CDR3 sequences listed, 8.8% were seen once. Roughly three months, about 14 weeks, into antiretroviral therapy, follow-up blood was collected. No cell fractionation was done, so the repertoire covers all unsorted peripheral blood T cells. The specimen comprised blood, sampled during antiretroviral therapy. The receptors derive from an adult with HIV infection.

This clonotype has more than one count but fewer than ten. The chain uses TRBV29-1 and TRBJ2-1; 11 bases match TRBD2. After removal of 4 bases from V and 7 bases from J, the junction contained 9 bases not matched to a gene. CDR1 is SQVTM and CDR2 is ANQGSEA in the germline V gene. There are 15 residues in the CDR3. The CDR3, as DNA: TGCAGCGTTGTCCCCTATACTAGCGGGAGAAATGAGCAGTTCTTC. It specifies CSVVPYTSGRNEQFF.

This clonotype is deemed medium-sized. The chain uses TRBV6-6 and TRBJ1-4; D not certain. Germline loops: CDR1 MNHNY, CDR2 SVGAGI (reference sequence). The length of the CDR3 is 14 residues. V lost 5 bases and J lost 2, with 9 bases in between. The CDR3 DNA reads as TGTGCCAGCAGTATAGGGAGGACTAATGAAAAACTGTTTTTT. It yields the protein CASSIGRTNEKLFF.

The V call is TRBV2, the J call TRBJ2-1, with 8 nucleotides matching TRBD2. V shed 7 bases and J 4 bases; nucleotides not matched to a gene: 9. The V gene's germline CDR1 is SNHLY and CDR2 FYNNEI. CDR3 size: 15 residues. The CDR3 DNA follows: TGTGCCAGCACCTCCCTTCCGGGAGGGTACAATGAGCAGTTCTTC. Translated: CASTSLPGGYNEQFF. The variable domain in full, with the rest retrieved from reference TRBV2 and TRBJ2-1, is EPEVTQTPSHQVTQMGQEVILRCVPISNHLYFYWYRQILGQKVEFLVSFYNNEISEKSEIFDDQFSVERPDGSNFTLKIRSTKLEDSAMYFCASTSLPGGYNEQFFGPGTRLTVL.

This clonotype has at least ten counts. V and J are TRBV6-5 and TRBJ2-7, with 9 bases lining up with TRBD1. V lost 0 bases and J lost 2; bases outside the gene matches: 5. The CDR3 loop spans 16 amino acids. Germline V CDR1 and CDR2: MNHEY, SVGAGI. CDR3: CASSYSTGGYAYEQYF. The CDR3 DNA is TGTGCCAGCAGTTACTCGACAGGGGGTTACGCCTACGAGCAGTACTTC.

This clonotype showed up many times. The chain has TRBV20-1 and TRBJ2-3, with 11 nucleotides matching TRBD2. CDR1 and CDR2 (germline): DFQATT, SNEGSKA (reference sequence). Trimming removed 4 bases from V and 6 bases from J; junction bases left unmatched: 15. The CDR3 is 17 residues long. The CDR3 sequence: CSATTYERTSGPDTQYF. CDR3 sequence (DNA): TGCAGTGCTACCACCTATGAACGGACTAGCGGGCCTGATACGCAGTATTTT.

The table lists this clonotype with many counts. The gene calls are TRBV7-9 and TRBJ2-3; D not certain. The germline gives CDR1 SEHNR, CDR2 FQNEAQ (reference sequence). The germline V and J ends were trimmed by 5 bases and 1 base, with 10 bases remaining between them. There are 14 residues in the CDR3. CDR3 sequence: CASSPSGGTDTQYF. In DNA form, the CDR3 reads TGTGCCAGCAGCCCTTCCGGAGGCACAGATACGCAGTATTTT.

By frequency in the sample, this clonotype is medium-sized. DNA of the CDR3: TGTGCCAGCAGCGAAACAGGATATGAAGCTTTCTTT. This sequence encodes CASSETGYEAFF. This chain connects TRBV2 to TRBJ1-1, with a possible D match to TRBD1 (5 bases). CDR1 and CDR2 (germline): SNHLY, FYNNEI. Trimming shortened V by 6 bases and J by 7 bases, and 12 bases separated the two germline ends. The CDR3 loop spans 12 amino acids.